This T cell receptor (beta chain) was observed in a study of identical twins. Findings and limits, study-wide: Beta clonotypes that were abundant in cord blood contained fewer insertions, a pattern absent from memory repertoires.

TCRdb re-called the 5' RACE reads through MiXCR, storing one row per CDR3 protein. The sample shows fewer than 650,000 distinct CDR3 sequences, approximately 10% of them seen only once. On this clonotype: Its antigen is unidentified.

Healthy Caucasians supplied all donations. Separately, the same data were catalogued under a study of yellow fever vaccine responses in identical twins. This second study says: Twins' vaccine T cell response reportedly gave the appearance of partial convergence and partial personalization.

This TCR came from a young woman in good health. Sequencing was done on a sample of PBMCs.

In nucleotides, the CDR3 is TGTGCCAGTAGTCCGGCCGGGACTAGGAGCACAGATACGCAGTATTTT. Its translation: CASSPAGTRSTDTQYF. This sequence joins TRBV19 and TRBJ2-3, with 8 nucleotides matching TRBD2. The CDR3 spans 16 residues. Per germline, CDR1 LNHDA and CDR2 SQIVND (reference sequence). J was trimmed by 0 bases and V by 5 bases; bases with no gene match: 7. The whole variable domain, remainder taken from reference TRBV19 and TRBJ2-3, is DGGITQSPKYLFRKEGQNVTLSCEQNLNHDAMYWYRQDPGQGLRLIYYSQIVNDFQKGDIAEGYSVSREKKESFPLTVTSAQKNPTAFYLCASSPAGTRSTDTQYFGPGTRLTVL.